This T cell receptor (beta chain) was sequenced during a study of CD8 T cells in Susac syndrome. Through negative isolation, CD4+ and CD8+ T cells were obtained, while TEMRA cells were enriched using FACS. RNA in amounts of about 0.45 to 1 ug was reverse transcribed with random hexamers. TCRdb independently ran MiXCR on the immunoSEQ multiplex PCR reads; one entry per CDR3 protein. The repertoire holds more than 100,000 distinct CDR3 sequences, with over 75% as singletons. The CDR3 is 17 residues long. Germline values: CDR1 SGHTA, CDR2 FQGTGA. V was clipped by 0 bases and J by 8 bases, with 20 bases between them.

The specimen was CD8+ T cells from PBMCs. This rearrangement joins TRBV7-3 to TRBJ2-1; D might be TRBD2 (5 bases). The TCR was taken from a human donor with multiple sclerosis. The CDR3 nucleotides read TGTGCCAGCAGCTTAACGCCTACGGGAATCGATTTGGATGAGCAGTTCTTC. Translated: CASSLTPTGIDLDEQFF.